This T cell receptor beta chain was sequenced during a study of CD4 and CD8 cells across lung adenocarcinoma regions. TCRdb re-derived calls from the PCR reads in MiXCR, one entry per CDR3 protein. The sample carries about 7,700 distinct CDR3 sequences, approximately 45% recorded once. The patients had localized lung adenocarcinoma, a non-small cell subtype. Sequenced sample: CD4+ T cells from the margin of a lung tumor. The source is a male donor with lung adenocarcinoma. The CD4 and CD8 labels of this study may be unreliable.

The CDR3 nucleotides are TGTGCCAGCAGGGCCGGAGACGGGACCTCTGGGGCCAACGTCCTGACTTTC. Its protein is CASRAGDGTSGANVLTF. J is TRBJ2-6 and V is TRBV6-1; D may match TRBD1 or TRBD2 (5 bases each). The CDR3 has 17 residues. The V and J ends lost 6 bases and 0 bases respectively, with 15 bases between them. CDR1 is MNHNS and CDR2 is SASEGT in the germline V gene.